This TCR beta chain was obtained from a study of Ad26.COV2.S vaccination and SARS-CoV-2 variants. V was cut by 0 bases and J by 9 bases, with 7 bases left in between. CDR3 length: 13 amino acids. Germline lookup yields CDR1 SGDLS and CDR2 YYNGEE. Sequenced by immunoSEQ multiplex PCR; TCRdb stores in-frame clones only, minus some. The repertoire holds about 350,000 clones, with about 92% as singletons. V usage is TRBV9 and J usage is TRBJ2-6; TRBD1 might be the D (5 bases). The source was peripheral blood, collected after recovery from COVID-19. This clonotype was obtained from a human donor who had recovered from COVID-19. The CDR3 loop is CASSVDTGNVLTF. The CDR3 DNA is TGTGCCAGCAGCGTAGACACAGGCAACGTCCTGACTTTC.